The 13 T cell receptor beta chains presented below share a single source sample, sequenced in a study of T-cell memory formation after mild COVID-19. TCRdb analysed the 5' RACE reads with MiXCR anew, one entry per CDR3 protein. Altogether 300,000 to 350,000 distinct CDR3 sequences are present, roughly 13% being singletons, with the ten largest covering 20% to 25%. The material sequenced was PBMCs or a T cell subset sorted from them (not recorded which). The source is a man aged 18 to 30 who had mild COVID-19 (a few samples of this study predate the infection). Cell type and time point are not known.

The genes are TRBV6-5 and TRBJ2-2, with 13 bases fitting TRBD2. The V segment lost 6 bases and the J segment 3 bases; nucleotides outside the gene matches: 4. The CDR3 extends over 16 amino acids. Looked up from germline, CDR1 is MNHEY and CDR2 is SVGAGI. The CDR3 loop is CASSFGLAGDTGELFF. For the CDR3, the DNA is TGTGCCAGCAGCTTCGGACTAGCGGGGGACACCGGGGAGCTGTTTTTT.

The chain uses TRBV13 and TRBJ2-7; no clear D gene. The V and J ends lost 5 bases and 7 bases respectively, with 12 bases between them. This CDR3 is built from 12 residues. Per the germline V gene, CDR1 is PRHDT and CDR2 is FYEKMQ (reference sequence). The CDR3 region has the DNA TGTGCCAGCAGCCCAAGCATGGGAGAGCAGTACTTC. Translated, it gives CASSPSMGEQYF. The entire variable domain, with the rest obtained from reference TRBV13 and TRBJ2-7, is as follows: AAGVIQSPRHLIKEKRETATLKCYPIPRHDTVYWYQQGPGQDPQFLISFYEKMQSDKGSIPDRFSAQQFSDYHSELNMSSLELGDSALYFCASSPSMGEQYFGPGTRLTVT.

The chain recombines TRBV30 with TRBJ2-5, with 8 bases fitting TRBD2. The CDR3 is 15 amino acids. V lost 8 bases and J lost 4; bases outside the gene matches: 15. CDR1 and CDR2 from the germline V gene are GTSNPN and SVGIG (reference sequence). As DNA, the CDR3 is TGTGCCCGGAAGGGAGGCGGGGGGCGAACAGAGACCCAGTACTTC. It yields the protein CARKGGGGRTETQYF. Supplemented by reference TRBV30 and TRBJ2-5, the full variable domain reads SQTIHQWPATLVQPVGSPLSLECTVEGTSNPNLYWYRQAAGRGLQLLFYSVGIGQISSEVPQNLSASRPQDRQFILSSKKLLLSDSGFYLCARKGGGGRTETQYFGPGTRLLVL.

V and J are TRBV7-9 and TRBJ2-7; D is ambiguous. The germline V and J ends were trimmed by 5 bases and 2 bases, with 13 bases remaining between them. This CDR3 comprises 14 residues. The germline CDR1 and CDR2 sequences are SEHNR and FQNEAQ (reference sequence). The CDR3 loop is CASSPPRSPYEQYV. The CDR3 DNA reads as TGTGCCAGCAGCCCCCCCAGGTCCCCCTACGAGCAGTACGTC.

The rearrangement joins TRBV7-2 to TRBJ2-7; possibly TRBD1 or TRBD2 for D (5 bases each). This CDR3 is built from 13 residues. The ends were cut back, 4 bases at V and 3 bases at J, with 10 bases in the middle. The V gene's germline CDR1 is SGHTA and CDR2 FQGNSA. The CDR3 DNA sequence: TGTGCCAGCAGCTCGGGACCGCGCTACGAGCAGTACGTC. This translates into CASSSGPRYEQYV.

In its sample, this clonotype was seen a few times. The chain employs TRBV4-1 and TRBJ2-1; D not resolved. The CDR3 covers 15 residues. Germline CDR1 MGHRA, CDR2 YSYEKL. The ends were cut back, 5 bases at V and 0 bases at J, with 11 bases in the middle. The CDR3 reads CASSVDANSYNEQFF. The CDR3 bases are TGCGCCAGCAGCGTGGACGCAAACTCCTACAATGAGCAGTTCTTC.

CDR3 amino acids: CASRHDREGGYTF. In DNA, the CDR3 is TGTGCCAGCAGACACGACAGGGAGGGTGGCTACACCTTC. The chain couples TRBV6-5 to TRBJ1-2; TRBD1 agrees at 7 bases. The V gene's germline CDR1 is MNHEY and CDR2 SVGAGI. After removal of 6 bases from V and 7 bases from J, the junction contained 8 bases not matched to a gene. The CDR3 is 13 amino acids.

With regard to this clonotype: The junction shows a germline mismatch at one end, possibly a read error. The chain carries TRBV4-1 and TRBJ2-7, with TRBD1 identical over 7 bases. The CDR3 consists of 18 residues. Germline V gene lookup returns CDR1 MGHRA and CDR2 YSYEKL. CDR3 in amino acids: CASRQAETRQGADYEQYF. The CDR3 nucleotides read TGCGCCAGCAGACAAGCCGAGACTCGACAGGGAGCGGACTACGAGCAGTACTTC.

The sample holds many counts of this clonotype. This rearrangement joins TRBV12-3 or TRBV12-4 to TRBJ2-2; no clear D gene. V was clipped by 8 bases and J by 1 base, with 11 bases between them. This CDR3 comprises 14 residues. CDR3 DNA sequence: TGTGCCAGCTCTACGCACAGGAACACCGGGGAGCTGTTTTTT. Amino acid sequence: CASSTHRNTGELFF.

This clonotype has a handful of counts. The chain couples TRBV2 to TRBJ2-5; D perhaps matches TRBD2 (6 bases). V was trimmed by 3 bases and J by 2 bases, leaving 10 bases between them. CDR1 is SNHLY and CDR2 is FYNNEI in the germline V gene. There are 14 residues in the CDR3. CDR3: CASSDVAGQETQYF. For the CDR3, the DNA is TGTGCCAGCAGTGACGTGGCGGGACAAGAGACCCAGTACTTC. The variable domain in full, with the rest retrieved from reference TRBV2 and TRBJ2-5, is EPEVTQTPSHQVTQMGQEVILRCVPISNHLYFYWYRQILGQKVEFLVSFYNNEISEKSEIFDDQFSVERPDGSNFTLKIRSTKLEDSAMYFCASSDVAGQETQYFGPGTRLLVL.

This clonotype appeared a few times. The genes are TRBV7-2 and TRBJ1-5; possible D gene TRBD1, 5 bases. Trimming pared 5 bases from V and 7 bases from J, leaving 15 bases between. CDR3 length: 14 residues. The V gene's germline CDR1 is SGHTA and CDR2 FQGNSA. Here the CDR3 DNA reads TGTGCCAGCAGCGCGGGGGGGATACGCCAGCCCCAGCATTTT. It yields the protein CASSAGGIRQPQHF.

This clonotype occurred many times. The rearrangement links TRBV5-1 to TRBJ2-1; D is unresolved. CDR3 size: 13 residues. CDR1 is SGHRS, CDR2 YFSETQ, per germline. Trimming took 4 bases from V and 7 from J, leaving 12 bases between them. CDR3: CASSPDRANEQFF. CDR3 bases: TGCGCCAGCAGCCCGGACCGGGCAAATGAGCAGTTCTTC.

This clonotype was seen a few times. This chain joins TRBV7-2 and TRBJ2-3; perhaps TRBD2 as D (6 bases). CDR1 is SGHTA and CDR2 is FQGNSA in the germline V gene. The CDR3 totals 14 residues. V shed 4 bases and J shed 3 bases, with 11 bases lying between them. The CDR3 DNA reads TGTGCCAGCAGCTCAGTCGCGGGGACAGATACGCAGTATTTT. Translating gives CASSSVAGTDTQYF.